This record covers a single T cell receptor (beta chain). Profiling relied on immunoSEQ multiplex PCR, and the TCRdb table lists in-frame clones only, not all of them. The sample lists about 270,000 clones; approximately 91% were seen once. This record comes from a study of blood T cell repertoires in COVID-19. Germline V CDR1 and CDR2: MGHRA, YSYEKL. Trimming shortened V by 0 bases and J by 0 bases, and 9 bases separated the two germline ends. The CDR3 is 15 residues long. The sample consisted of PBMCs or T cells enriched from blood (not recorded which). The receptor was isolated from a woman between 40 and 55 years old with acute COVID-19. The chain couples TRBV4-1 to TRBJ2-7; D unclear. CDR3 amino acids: CASSQEHRDSYEQYF. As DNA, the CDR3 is TGCGCCAGCAGCCAAGAGCACAGAGACTCCTACGAGCAGTACTTC.